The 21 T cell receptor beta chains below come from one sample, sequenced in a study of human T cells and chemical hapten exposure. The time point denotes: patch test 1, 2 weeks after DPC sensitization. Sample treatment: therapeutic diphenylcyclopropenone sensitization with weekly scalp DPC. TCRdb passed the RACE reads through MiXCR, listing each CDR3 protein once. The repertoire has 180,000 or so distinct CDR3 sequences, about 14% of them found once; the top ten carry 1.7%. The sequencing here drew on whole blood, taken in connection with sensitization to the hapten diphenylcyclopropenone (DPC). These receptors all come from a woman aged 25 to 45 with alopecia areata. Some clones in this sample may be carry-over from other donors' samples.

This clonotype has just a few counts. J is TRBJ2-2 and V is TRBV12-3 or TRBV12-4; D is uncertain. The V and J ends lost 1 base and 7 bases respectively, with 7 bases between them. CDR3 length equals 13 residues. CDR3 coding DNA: TGTGCCAGCAGTTTAGGACTCCTCGGGGAGCTGTTTTTT. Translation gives CASSLGLLGELFF.

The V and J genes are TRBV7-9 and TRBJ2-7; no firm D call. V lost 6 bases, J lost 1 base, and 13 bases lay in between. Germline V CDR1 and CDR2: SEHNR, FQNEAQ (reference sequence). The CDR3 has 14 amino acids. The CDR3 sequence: CASSVGPLSYEQYF. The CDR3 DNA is TGTGCCAGCAGTGTAGGTCCTTTATCCTACGAGCAGTACTTC.

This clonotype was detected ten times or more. This chain's CDR3 is CSVRYNTGELFF. CDR3 sequence (DNA): TGCAGCGTACGATATAACACCGGGGAGCTGTTTTTT. The V gene is TRBV29-1, the J gene TRBJ2-2; D unresolved. Germline assignment: CDR1 SQVTM and CDR2 ANQGSEA. CDR3 length equals 12 residues. With 6 bases removed from V and 2 bases from J, the gap between germline ends came to 7 bases.

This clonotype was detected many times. The CDR3, as DNA: TGTGCCAGCAGCTTAAGCGCCTGGGGTGCTGAAGCTTTCTTT. Translated, it gives CASSLSAWGAEAFF. J is TRBJ1-1 and V is TRBV7-3; the D is unclear. Germline CDR1 reads SGHTA; CDR2 reads FQGTGA. CDR3 length equals 14 residues. V lost 1 base and J 6 bases, leaving 12 bases between the germline ends.

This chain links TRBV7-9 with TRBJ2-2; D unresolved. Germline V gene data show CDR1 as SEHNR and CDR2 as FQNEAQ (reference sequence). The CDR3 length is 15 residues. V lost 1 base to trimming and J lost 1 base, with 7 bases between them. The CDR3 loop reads CASSLVGLNTGELFF. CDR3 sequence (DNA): TGTGCCAGCAGCTTAGTGGGTCTGAACACCGGGGAGCTGTTTTTT.

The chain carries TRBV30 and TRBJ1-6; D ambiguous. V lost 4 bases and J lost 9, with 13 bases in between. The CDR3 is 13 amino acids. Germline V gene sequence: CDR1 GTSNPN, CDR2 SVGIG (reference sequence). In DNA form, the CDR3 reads TGTGCCTGGATGAGGCGAGGAGGTTCACCCCTCCACTTT. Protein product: CAWMRRGGSPLHF.

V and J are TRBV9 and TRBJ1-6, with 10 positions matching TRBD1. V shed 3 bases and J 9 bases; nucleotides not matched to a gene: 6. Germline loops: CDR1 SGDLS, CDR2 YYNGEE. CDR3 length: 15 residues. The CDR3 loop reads CASSGQGAIGSPLHF. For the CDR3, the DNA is TGTGCCAGCAGCGGACAGGGGGCGATCGGTTCACCCCTCCACTTT.

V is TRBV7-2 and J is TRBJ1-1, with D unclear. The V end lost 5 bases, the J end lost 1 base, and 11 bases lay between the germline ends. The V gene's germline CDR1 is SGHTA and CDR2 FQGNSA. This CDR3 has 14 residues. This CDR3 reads CASSPPLGNTEAFF. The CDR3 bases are TGTGCCAGCAGCCCCCCCCTGGGGAACACTGAAGCTTTCTTT.

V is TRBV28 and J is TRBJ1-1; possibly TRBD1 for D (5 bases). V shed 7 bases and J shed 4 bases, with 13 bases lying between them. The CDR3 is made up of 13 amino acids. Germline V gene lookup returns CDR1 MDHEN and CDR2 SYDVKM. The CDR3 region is CASITDISTEAFF. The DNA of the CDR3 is TGTGCCAGCATCACGGACATTAGCACTGAAGCTTTCTTT.

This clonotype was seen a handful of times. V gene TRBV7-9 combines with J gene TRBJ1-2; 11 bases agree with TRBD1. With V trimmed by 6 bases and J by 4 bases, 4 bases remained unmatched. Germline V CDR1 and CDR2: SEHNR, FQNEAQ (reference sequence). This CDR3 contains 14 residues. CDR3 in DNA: TGTGCCAGCAGTCGGGACAGGGGGACCTATGGCTACACCTTC. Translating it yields CASSRDRGTYGYTF.

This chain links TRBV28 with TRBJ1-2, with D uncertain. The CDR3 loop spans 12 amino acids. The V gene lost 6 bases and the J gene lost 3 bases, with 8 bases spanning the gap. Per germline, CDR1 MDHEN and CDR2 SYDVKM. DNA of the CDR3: TGTGCCAGCAGCCGGATTGACTATGGCTACACCTTC. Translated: CASSRIDYGYTF.

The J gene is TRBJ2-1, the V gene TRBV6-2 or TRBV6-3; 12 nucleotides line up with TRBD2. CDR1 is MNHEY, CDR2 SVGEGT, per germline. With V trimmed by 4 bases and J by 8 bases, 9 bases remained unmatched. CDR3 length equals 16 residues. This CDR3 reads CASSSLTSGRGDEQFF. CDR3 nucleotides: TGTGCCAGCAGTTCCCTGACTAGCGGGAGAGGAGATGAGCAGTTCTTC.

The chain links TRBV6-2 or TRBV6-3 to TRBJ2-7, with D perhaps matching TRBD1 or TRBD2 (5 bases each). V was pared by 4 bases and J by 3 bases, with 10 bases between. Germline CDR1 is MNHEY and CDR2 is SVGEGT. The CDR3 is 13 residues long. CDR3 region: CASSWDRHYEQYF. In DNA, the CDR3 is TGTGCCAGCAGTTGGGACCGCCACTACGAGCAGTACTTC.

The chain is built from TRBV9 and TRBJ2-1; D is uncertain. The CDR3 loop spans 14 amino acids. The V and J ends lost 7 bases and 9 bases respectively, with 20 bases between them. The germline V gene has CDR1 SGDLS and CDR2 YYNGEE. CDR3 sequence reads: CASGPSTPRVEQFF. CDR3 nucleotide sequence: TGTGCCAGCGGCCCGAGTACACCCCGAGTTGAGCAGTTCTTC. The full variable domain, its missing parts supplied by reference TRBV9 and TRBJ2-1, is DSGVTQTPKHLITATGQRVTLRCSPRSGDLSVYWYQQSLDQGLQFLIQYYNGEERAKGNILERFSAQQFPDLHSELNLSSLELGDSALYFCASGPSTPRVEQFFGPGTRLTVL.

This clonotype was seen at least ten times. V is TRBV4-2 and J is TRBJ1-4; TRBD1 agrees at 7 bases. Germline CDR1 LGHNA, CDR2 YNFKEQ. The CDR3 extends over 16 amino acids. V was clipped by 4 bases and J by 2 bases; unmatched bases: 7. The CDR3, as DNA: TGTGCCAGCAGCCCGCCACTACAGGGGACTAATGAAAAACTGTTTTTT. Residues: CASSPPLQGTNEKLFF.

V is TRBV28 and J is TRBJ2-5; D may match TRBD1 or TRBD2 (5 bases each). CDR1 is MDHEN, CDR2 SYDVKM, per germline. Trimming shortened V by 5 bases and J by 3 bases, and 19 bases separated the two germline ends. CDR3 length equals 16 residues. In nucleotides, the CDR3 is TGTGCCAGCAGTGGTGGTCCCGGGACGGCCGAAGAGACCCAGTACTTC. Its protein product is CASSGGPGTAEETQYF.

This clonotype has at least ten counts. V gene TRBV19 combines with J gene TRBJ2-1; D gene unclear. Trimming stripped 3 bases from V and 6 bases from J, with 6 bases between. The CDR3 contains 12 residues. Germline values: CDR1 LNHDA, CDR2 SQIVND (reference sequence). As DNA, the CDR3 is TGTGCCAGTAGTATGTGGGGCAATGAGCAGTTCTTC. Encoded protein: CASSMWGNEQFF.

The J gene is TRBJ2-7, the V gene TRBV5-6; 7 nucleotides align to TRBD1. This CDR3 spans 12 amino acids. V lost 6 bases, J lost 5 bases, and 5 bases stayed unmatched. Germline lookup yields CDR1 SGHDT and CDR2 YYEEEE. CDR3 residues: CASNVDRNEQYF. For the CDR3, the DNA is TGTGCCAGCAACGTGGACAGGAACGAGCAGTACTTC.

The CDR3 loop reads CASSTGTMGEPQHF. CDR3 coding DNA: TGTGCCAGTAGTACTGGGACAATGGGTGAGCCCCAGCATTTT. The rearrangement joins TRBV19 to TRBJ1-5; perhaps TRBD1 as D (6 bases). Trimming took 4 bases from V and 8 from J, leaving 15 bases between them. The CDR3 covers 14 residues. CDR1 is LNHDA, CDR2 SQIVND, per germline (reference sequence).

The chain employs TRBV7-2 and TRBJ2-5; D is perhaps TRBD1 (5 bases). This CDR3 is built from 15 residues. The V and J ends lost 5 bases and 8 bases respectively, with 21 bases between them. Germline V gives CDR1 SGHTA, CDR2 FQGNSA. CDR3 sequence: CASSKNTGGRETQYF. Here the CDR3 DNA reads TGTGCCAGCAGCAAGAACACAGGCGGCCGCGAAACCCAGTACTTC.

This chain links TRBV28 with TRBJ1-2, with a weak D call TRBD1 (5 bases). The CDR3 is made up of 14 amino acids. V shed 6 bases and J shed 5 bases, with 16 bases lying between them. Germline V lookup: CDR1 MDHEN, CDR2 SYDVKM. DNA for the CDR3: TGTGCCAGCAGCCCTGGGGCGGCCCCATATGGCTACACCTTC. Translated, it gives CASSPGAAPYGYTF.